The clone carrying this TCR beta chain was recorded only once. Its antigen is currently unknown. The junction departs from germline at one end; a sequencing error may be responsible. The sample belongs to a study of T cell responses to AZD1222 COVID-19 vaccine. Study-level findings and limits: The span of vaccine-associated CD4 TCRs extended across spike, with dominance at 160-218 and 743-854. A mostly white British donor set with more females was recruited, and clonal diversity was possibly underestimated.

TCRdb's table, derived via immunoSEQ multiplex PCR, lists solely in-frame clones and lacks some. The table shows about 150,000 clones, with roughly 88% occurring only once. Germline values: CDR1 SSHAT, CDR2 FNYEAQ (reference sequence). This CDR3 contains 15 residues. The V gene is TRBV7-7, the J gene TRBJ2-3; no clear D. Sequenced here: peripheral blood, sampled on day 0 of MenACWY control vaccination. This receptor was taken from an adult in good health. The CDR3 DNA is TGTGCTAGCAGCTTAGGTGAACTAAACGGCGATACGCAGTATTTT. Its translation: CASSLGELNGDTQYF.